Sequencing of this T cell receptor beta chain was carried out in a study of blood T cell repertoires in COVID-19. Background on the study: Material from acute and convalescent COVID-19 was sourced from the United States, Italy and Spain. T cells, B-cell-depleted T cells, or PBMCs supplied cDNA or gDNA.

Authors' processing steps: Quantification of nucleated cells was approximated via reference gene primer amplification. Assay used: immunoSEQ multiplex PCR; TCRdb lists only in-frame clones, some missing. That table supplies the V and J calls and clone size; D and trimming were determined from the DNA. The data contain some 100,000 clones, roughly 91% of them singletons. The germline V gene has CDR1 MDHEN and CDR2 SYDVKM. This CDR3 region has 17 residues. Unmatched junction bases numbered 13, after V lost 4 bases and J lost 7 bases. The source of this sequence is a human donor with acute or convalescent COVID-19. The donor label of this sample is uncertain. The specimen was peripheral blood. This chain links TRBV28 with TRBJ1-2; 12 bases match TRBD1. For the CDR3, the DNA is TGTGCCAGCAGTTCCGGTTCCGGGACAGGGGGCTTTTTTGGCTACACCTTC. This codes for CASSSGSGTGGFFGYTF.